The 31 T cell receptor beta chains presented below share a single source sample, sequenced in a study of radiotherapy plus CTLA-4 blockade in lung cancer (dated by TCRdb to the late 2010s). Library creation used the immunoSEQ multiplex PCR assay. TCRdb re-hosts the immuneACCESS table, in-frame sequences only. Its copies lack some clones; in the studies checked, an unresolved V gene accounts for under half of them, and the cause for the rest is not known. The sample yields about 50,000 clones; 70% to 90% were counted once. 25% to 30% of the sample lies in the top ten. The specimen was peripheral blood, collected from a patient treated with radiotherapy plus ipilimumab. These receptors all come from a human donor with non-small cell lung cancer whose response to radiotherapy plus ipilimumab could not be evaluated.

The chain employs TRBV19 and TRBJ1-5; possibly TRBD1 for D (5 bases). V gave up 4 bases and J gave up 3 bases, with 19 bases separating them. In germline, CDR1 is LNHDA, CDR2 SQIVND (reference sequence). The CDR3 spans 17 residues. CDR3 coding DNA: TGTGCCAGTAGTACCCAGACCGGGACTTTTACCAATCAGCCCCAGCATTTT. Protein product: CASSTQTGTFTNQPQHF.

The CDR3 loop reads CASSEGLAGEYTDTQYF. The CDR3 nucleotides are TGTGCCAGCAGTGAAGGCCTAGCGGGAGAGTACACAGATACGCAGTATTTT. This sequence joins TRBV2 and TRBJ2-3, with 10 positions matching TRBD2. Germline CDR1 SNHLY, CDR2 FYNNEI. With 1 base clipped from V and 2 bases from J, the junction kept 6 bases outside the gene matches. This CDR3 has 17 residues.

The V and J genes are TRBV28 and TRBJ1-1; 7 bases align to TRBD1. Germline CDR1 MDHEN, CDR2 SYDVKM. The V segment lost 6 bases and the J segment 8 bases; nucleotides outside the gene matches: 12. The CDR3 extends over 14 amino acids. CDR3 sequence (DNA): TGTGCCAGCAGCTACCTTTTAGAGGGGGCAGAAGCTTTCTTT. Translating gives CASSYLLEGAEAFF.

The V gene is TRBV29-1, the J gene TRBJ2-2; a possible D gene is TRBD1 (5 bases). The germline CDR1 and CDR2 sequences are SQVTM and ANQGSEA. The V and J ends lost 6 bases and 0 bases respectively, with 20 bases between them. This CDR3 contains 17 residues. CDR3 DNA: TGCAGCGTGATCGTTAACAGCGACAGCACGAACACCGGGGAGCTGTTTTTT. This encodes CSVIVNSDSTNTGELFF.

The rearrangement joins TRBV7-8 to TRBJ1-2; a possible D gene is TRBD1 (5 bases). With 1 base removed from V and 2 bases from J, the gap between germline ends came to 8 bases. The CDR3 spans 14 residues. Germline V lookup: CDR1 SGHVS, CDR2 FQNEAQ. The CDR3, as DNA: TGTGCCAGCAGCTTAGAACGGGGGAACTATGGCTACACCTTC. It codes for CASSLERGNYGYTF.

V gene TRBV15 combines with J gene TRBJ2-2; TRBD2 might be the D (5 bases). Trimming stripped 1 base from V and 1 base from J, with 10 bases between. Per the germline V gene, CDR1 is LNHNV and CDR2 is YYDKDF (reference sequence). This CDR3 contains 16 residues. CDR3 sequence (DNA): TGTGCCACCAGCAGAGGTCGAGGGAGGAACACCGGGGAGCTGTTTTTT. Translating it yields CATSRGRGRNTGELFF.

The chain is built from TRBV30 and TRBJ2-7; 7 bases are shared with TRBD1. The CDR3 consists of 12 residues. Germline V gene data show CDR1 as GTSNPN and CDR2 as SVGIG (reference sequence). V was clipped by 6 bases and J by 0 bases; unmatched bases: 2. This CDR3 is CACWDSSYEQYF. Here the CDR3 DNA reads TGTGCCTGTTGGGACAGCTCCTACGAGCAGTACTTC.

J is TRBJ1-6 and V is TRBV5-1; perhaps TRBD1 as D (5 bases). CDR1 is SGHRS and CDR2 is YFSETQ in the germline V gene. Between the trimmed V and J ends, which lost 4 bases and 7 bases, there was a span of 15 bases. The CDR3 has 15 residues. CDR3 DNA sequence: TGCGCCAGCAGCGTTTCGGCAGGGCGGAATTCACCCCTCCACTTT. It translates to CASSVSAGRNSPLHF.

This rearrangement joins TRBV27 to TRBJ2-7; 8 nucleotides line up with TRBD2. V gave up 4 bases and J gave up 4 bases; unmatched junction bases: 6. This CDR3 has 14 amino acids. Germline CDR1 and CDR2: MNHEY and SMNVEV (reference sequence). CDR3 DNA sequence: TGTGCCAGCAGTTCCCAGCGGGAGCGGTACGAGCAGTACTTC. Its protein product is CASSSQRERYEQYF.

V usage is TRBV11-3 and J usage is TRBJ2-1; 14 bases are shared with TRBD2. V shed 1 base, J shed 9 bases, and the junction held 5 bases outside the gene matches. This CDR3 spans 16 amino acids. Germline CDR1 and CDR2: SGHNT and YENEEA. The CDR3 DNA reads TGTGCCAGCAGCTTAGGGGGACTAGCGGGAGTAAGTGAGCAGTTCTTC. The encoded protein is CASSLGGLAGVSEQFF. The full variable domain, completed using reference TRBV11-3 and TRBJ2-1, is EAGVVQSPRYKIIEKKQPVAFWCNPISGHNTLYWYLQNLGQGPELLIRYENEEAVDDSQLPKDRFSAERLKGVDSTLKIQPAELGDSAVYLCASSLGGLAGVSEQFFGPGTRLTVL.

The chain has TRBV27 and TRBJ2-1; 10 bases line up with TRBD2. The trim removed 6 bases at V and 8 bases at J, leaving 7 bases unmatched. The germline CDR1 and CDR2 sequences are MNHEY and SMNVEV (reference sequence). The CDR3 consists of 14 residues. The CDR3 sequence is CASRGLTSGDEQFF. The CDR3 DNA reads as TGTGCCAGCAGGGGCCTCACTAGCGGGGATGAGCAGTTCTTC.

V and J are TRBV15 and TRBJ2-7; D perhaps matches TRBD2 (6 bases). V dropped 1 base and J dropped 4 bases, with 20 bases sitting between them. The germline V gene has CDR1 LNHNV and CDR2 YYDKDF (reference sequence). The CDR3 loop spans 17 amino acids. CDR3 amino acids: CATSRVKVGGTLYEQYF. CDR3 nucleotide sequence: TGTGCCACCAGCAGAGTCAAGGTTGGGGGGACCCTTTACGAGCAGTACTTC. Based on the CDR3 plus reference TRBV15 and TRBJ2-7, the full variable domain is DAMVIQNPRYQVTQFGKPVTLSCSQTLNHNVMYWYQQKSSQAPKLLFHYYDKDFNNEADTPDNFQSRRPNTSFCFLDIRSPGLGDTAMYLCATSRVKVGGTLYEQYFGPGTRLTVT.

This clone was found once. The CDR3 here is CASSPEREGLNEQFF. The CDR3 DNA follows: TGTGCCAGCAGCCCCGAGCGGGAGGGCCTGAATGAGCAGTTCTTC. This sequence joins TRBV9 and TRBJ2-1; 10 bases fit TRBD2. From germline, CDR1 is SGDLS and CDR2 YYNGEE. V lost 4 bases and J lost 7; bases outside the gene matches: 8. The length of the CDR3 is 15 residues.

The chain has TRBV28 and TRBJ2-7; D might be TRBD1 (6 bases). Per the germline V gene, CDR1 is MDHEN and CDR2 is SYDVKM. CDR3 size: 15 residues. The ends were cut back, 4 bases at V and 5 bases at J, with 18 bases in the middle. The CDR3: CASSSTGPVPNEQYF. The CDR3 DNA is TGTGCCAGCAGTTCCACAGGGCCCGTACCCAACGAGCAGTACTTC.

This clone was counted between two and nine times. The V and J genes are TRBV29-1 and TRBJ2-5; D is perhaps TRBD2 (5 bases). V was cut by 4 bases and J by 7 bases, with 19 bases left in between. Germline loops: CDR1 SQVTM, CDR2 ANQGSEA. The CDR3 runs 14 residues. In nucleotides, the CDR3 is TGCAGCGTTGTTGCTGTGAAGGGAGTAGGGACCCAGTACTTC. It specifies CSVVAVKGVGTQYF.

The chain joins TRBV27 to TRBJ1-2, with D maybe TRBD1 (5 bases). V lost 6 bases, J lost 1 base, and 15 bases lay in between. Germline V gene lookup returns CDR1 MNHEY and CDR2 SMNVEV (reference sequence). The CDR3 has 15 residues. CDR3 DNA sequence: TGTGCCAGCAGCTACGAGTCCGGGGGTAACTATGGCTACACCTTC. Amino acid sequence: CASSYESGGNYGYTF.

The chain carries TRBV7-9 and TRBJ2-5, with D possibly TRBD1 on 6 matching bases. This CDR3 has 15 residues. Germline CDR1 SEHNR, CDR2 FQNEAQ (reference sequence). V shed 4 bases and J shed 2 bases, with 14 bases lying between them. The CDR3 loop is CASSWVTGYQETQYF. The CDR3 DNA follows: TGTGCCAGCAGCTGGGTTACAGGGTATCAAGAGACCCAGTACTTC. The entire variable domain, with the rest obtained from reference TRBV7-9 and TRBJ2-5, is as follows: DTGVSQNPRHKITKRGQNVTFRCDPISEHNRLYWYRQTLGQGPEFLTYFQNEAQLEKSRLLSDRFSAERPKGSFSTLEIQRTEQGDSAMYLCASSWVTGYQETQYFGPGTRLLVL.

The gene calls are TRBV6-6 and TRBJ2-7; TRBD1 is a possible D gene (6 bases). V lost 8 bases, J lost 3 bases, and 11 bases lay in between. This CDR3 spans 12 amino acids. Germline CDR1 is MNHNY and CDR2 is SVGAGI (reference sequence). The CDR3 region has the DNA TGTGCCAGCGGGACAACTAACTACGAGCAGTACTTC. Protein sequence: CASGTTNYEQYF.

The rearrangement links TRBV28 to TRBJ2-5, with TRBD1 as a possible D gene (7 bases). The germline gives CDR1 MDHEN, CDR2 SYDVKM. Trimming cost V 4 bases and J 11 bases, with 20 bases left between them. The CDR3 has 14 amino acids. The CDR3 protein is CASSSGQARGGQYF. The CDR3 DNA follows: TGTGCCAGCAGTTCTGGACAGGCCCGAGGAGGGCAGTACTTC. Filled out from reference TRBV28 and TRBJ2-5, the complete variable domain reads DVKVTQSSRYLVKRTGEKVFLECVQDMDHENMFWYRQDPGLGLRLIYFSYDVKMKEKGDIPEGYSVSREKKERFSLILESASTNQTSMYLCASSSGQARGGQYFGPGTRLLVL.

The chain is built from TRBV28 and TRBJ1-4; D might be TRBD1 (5 bases). The germline V and J ends were trimmed by 2 bases and 14 bases, with 12 bases remaining between them. Germline V gene data show CDR1 as MDHEN and CDR2 as SYDVKM. CDR3 length: 12 amino acids. CDR3 in DNA: TGTGCCAGCAGTTTAGTCGGGGGGAGGCTGTTTTTT. This encodes CASSLVGGRLFF. The full variable domain, its missing parts supplied by reference TRBV28 and TRBJ1-4, is DVKVTQSSRYLVKRTGEKVFLECVQDMDHENMFWYRQDPGLGLRLIYFSYDVKMKEKGDIPEGYSVSREKKERFSLILESASTNQTSMYLCASSLVGGRLFFGSGTQLSVL.

V gene TRBV15 combines with J gene TRBJ2-7, with TRBD1 identical over 10 bases. J gave up 4 bases and V 9 bases, and 9 bases lay outside the gene matches. Per germline, CDR1 LNHNV and CDR2 YYDKDF (reference sequence). The CDR3 contains 14 residues. The CDR3 bases are TGTGCCACTAACTCCGGGACAGGGGATTACGAGCAGTACTTC. Translation gives CATNSGTGDYEQYF.

The CDR3: CASSIRRQGGFYEQYF. CDR3 sequence (DNA): TGTGCCAGTAGTATTAGGCGACAGGGTGGCTTCTACGAGCAGTACTTC. The chain carries TRBV19 and TRBJ2-7, with 7 bases aligning to TRBD1. The V and J ends lost 3 bases and 3 bases, in that order; junction bases with no gene match: 11. The germline gives CDR1 LNHDA, CDR2 SQIVND (reference sequence). The CDR3 is made up of 16 amino acids.

Here the CDR3 reads CASSPRVQETQYF. CDR3 DNA sequence: TGTGCCAGCAGTCCCCGGGTCCAAGAGACCCAGTACTTC. The V and J genes are TRBV27 and TRBJ2-5; no clear D. Germline assignment: CDR1 MNHEY and CDR2 SMNVEV (reference sequence). CDR3 size: 13 residues. V lost 5 bases to trimming and J lost 1 base, with 8 bases between them.

This clone has more than one count but fewer than ten. This chain joins TRBV7-9 and TRBJ1-2; D uncertain. The germline V gene encodes CDR1 SEHNR and CDR2 FQNEAQ (reference sequence). V dropped 1 base and J dropped 4 bases, with 7 bases sitting between them. The CDR3 is 13 residues long. The CDR3 spells CASSLEAGYGYTF. The CDR3 coding sequence is TGTGCCAGCAGCTTAGAGGCAGGCTATGGCTACACCTTC.

The CDR3, as DNA: TGTGCCAGCAGTAATATTCCCCGGACAGGAGGGGTGAACACTGAAGCTTTCTTT. This translates into CASSNIPRTGGVNTEAFF. The J gene is TRBJ1-1, the V gene TRBV28; 7 positions agree with TRBD1. With 5 bases clipped from V and 0 bases from J, the junction kept 15 bases outside the gene matches. The CDR3 loop spans 18 amino acids. The germline V gene encodes CDR1 MDHEN and CDR2 SYDVKM.

This clone was seen a single time. This rearrangement joins TRBV29-1 to TRBJ2-7; 8 bases line up with TRBD1. The length of the CDR3 is 14 residues. Per the germline V gene, CDR1 is SQVTM and CDR2 is ANQGSEA. After removal of 1 base from V and 2 bases from J, the junction contained 4 bases not matched to a gene. The CDR3 region is CSVEGTGITYEQYF. As DNA, the CDR3 is TGCAGCGTTGAAGGGACAGGGATAACCTACGAGCAGTACTTC.

The V gene is TRBV7-3, the J gene TRBJ1-2, with D possibly being TRBD1 (6 bases). Per germline, CDR1 SGHTA and CDR2 FQGTGA. With 5 bases removed from V and 4 bases from J, the gap between germline ends came to 11 bases. CDR3 length: 13 residues. The CDR3: CASSRTDFYGYTF. CDR3 DNA sequence: TGTGCCAGCAGCCGGACAGATTTCTATGGCTACACCTTC.

As DNA, the CDR3 is TGTGCCAGCAGCTCCGGGACTAGAGCGACCGAGCAGTACTTC. This sequence encodes CASSSGTRATEQYF. The V call is TRBV7-2, the J call TRBJ2-7, with TRBD2 matching 8 bases. The CDR3 has 14 amino acids. V trimming: 4 bases; J trimming: 6 bases; junction bases outside the gene matches: 8. The germline gives CDR1 SGHTA, CDR2 FQGNSA.

V and J are TRBV7-2 and TRBJ2-2; 10 bases agree with TRBD2. CDR3 length: 17 amino acids. The germline V gene encodes CDR1 SGHTA and CDR2 FQGNSA. The V gene end was trimmed by 1 base and the J gene end by 3 bases; junction bases not matched to a gene: 5. CDR3 residues: CASSLGAGGPHTGELFF. The CDR3 DNA follows: TGTGCCAGCAGCTTAGGAGCGGGAGGGCCCCACACCGGGGAGCTGTTTTTT.

The chain is built from TRBV6-5 and TRBJ2-7; D is possibly TRBD1 (7 bases). Trimming pared 6 bases from V and 2 bases from J, leaving 11 bases between. This CDR3 comprises 13 residues. CDR1 is MNHEY, CDR2 SVGAGI, per germline. CDR3 in DNA: TGTGCCAGCAGCCGGGGGACAGCCTACGAGCAGTACTTC. Translating gives CASSRGTAYEQYF.

CDR3 sequence: CASRYGTGSLYEQYF. In DNA form, the CDR3 reads TGTGCCAGCCGCTACGGGACAGGGTCCCTCTACGAGCAGTACTTC. The chain joins TRBV27 to TRBJ2-7, with TRBD1 matching 9 bases. The CDR3 extends over 15 amino acids. The V gene's germline CDR1 is MNHEY and CDR2 SMNVEV (reference sequence). V dropped 8 bases and J dropped 3; count of bases not matched to a gene: 11.